This T cell receptor (beta chain) was captured in a study of Graves' ophthalmopathy and Graves' hyperthyroidism. Whole-study findings and limits: The model predicted ophthalmopathy progression with more than 70% sensitivity and 72.22% specificity.

Amplification of TCR beta CDR3 regions used RNA transcripts. The first round was an RT-PCR with HTBI primers, and the second round was a multiplex PCR. TCRdb fed the multiplex PCR reads into MiXCR, producing one record per CDR3 protein. The data contain some 370,000 distinct CDR3 sequences, approximately 18% of them singletons. A follow-up of 18 months without ophthalmopathy meant that hyperthyroidism was stable. This clonotype was found many times. The antigen is not known. CDR1 and CDR2 (germline): MNHEY, SVGEGT. Trimming pared 4 bases from V and 6 bases from J, leaving 10 bases between. The CDR3 is 12 amino acids.

Sequences were obtained from peripheral blood. This sequence originates from an adult woman with stable Graves' hyperthyroidism. This chain joins TRBV6-2 or TRBV6-3 and TRBJ2-7; D gene ambiguous. The DNA of the CDR3 is TGTGCCAGCAGTTGGGAAGTTTCCGAGCAGTACTTC. Protein product: CASSWEVSEQYF.